This entry lists 21 T cell receptor beta chains sequenced from one sample in a study of control samples from healthy donors and cancer patients. TCRdb keeps only in-frame clones here, not all; method: immunoSEQ multiplex PCR. This table holds some 120,000 clones, about 93% found once. The sample consisted of blood. All receptors derive from a man between 25 and 39 years old in good health.

This CDR3 is CASSLTSGETQYF. CDR3 DNA: TGTGCCAGCAGCCTGACTAGCGGGGAGACCCAGTACTTC. V and J are TRBV5-4 and TRBJ2-5; 10 nucleotides agree with TRBD2. Germline CDR1 is SGHNT and CDR2 is YYREEE (reference sequence). CDR3 size: 13 residues. The V gene end was trimmed by 4 bases and the J gene end by 5 bases; junction bases not matched to a gene: 2.

V and J are TRBV7-2 and TRBJ1-2, with D unresolved. The CDR3 is 13 amino acids. CDR1 is SGHTA and CDR2 is FQGNSA in the germline V gene. V was cut by 5 bases and J by 5 bases, with 12 bases left in between. The CDR3 nucleotides read TGTGCCAGCAGCCCCCCTAAGGAGTATGGCTACACCTTC. It translates to CASSPPKEYGYTF.

The CDR3: CASSETGLSYEQYV. The CDR3 nucleotides are TGTGCCAGCAGTGAAACGGGGCTAAGCTACGAGCAGTACGTC. The chain joins TRBV6-1 to TRBJ2-7; D tentatively fits TRBD1 or TRBD2 (5 bases each). The CDR3 spans 14 residues. Trimming shortened V by 2 bases and J by 3 bases, and 11 bases separated the two germline ends. In germline, CDR1 is MNHNS, CDR2 SASEGT.

This chain links TRBV19 with TRBJ2-2; either TRBD1 or TRBD2 may supply D (5 bases each). The CDR3 consists of 16 residues. Germline values: CDR1 LNHDA, CDR2 SQIVND (reference sequence). Trimming took 6 bases from V and 7 from J, leaving 21 bases between them. The CDR3: CASRTPGPGPRGELFF. CDR3 in DNA: TGTGCCAGTAGGACCCCGGGACCGGGGCCTCGCGGGGAGCTGTTTTTT.

The CDR3 is CATSRDLRAGELFF. The CDR3 nucleotides read TGTGCCACCAGCAGAGATCTGCGGGCCGGGGAGCTGTTTTTT. The J gene is TRBJ2-2, the V gene TRBV15, with a tentative D call TRBD2 (5 bases). The V end was cut by 0 bases, the J end by 6 bases, with 8 bases between. The CDR3 sequence is 14 residues long. Germline CDR1 reads LNHNV; CDR2 reads YYDKDF (reference sequence).

The chain carries TRBV12-3 or TRBV12-4 and TRBJ2-7, with D possibly TRBD1 on 6 matching bases. The germline V and J ends were trimmed by 1 base and 5 bases, with 9 bases remaining between them. CDR3 length equals 13 residues. The CDR3 protein is CASSLGGRDEQYV. The CDR3 DNA is TGTGCCAGCAGTTTAGGGGGGCGCGACGAGCAGTACGTC.

The CDR3 loop is CASSLTRVGYEQYF. CDR3 nucleotide sequence: TGTGCCAGCAGTCTCACAAGGGTCGGGTACGAGCAGTACTTC. The chain has TRBV27 and TRBJ2-7; D uncertain. Germline values: CDR1 MNHEY, CDR2 SMNVEV (reference sequence). The ends were cut back, 5 bases at V and 4 bases at J, with 15 bases in the middle. CDR3 length: 14 amino acids.

V is TRBV5-6 and J is TRBJ1-6, with unresolved D. The CDR3 loop spans 15 amino acids. The V and J ends lost 0 bases and 11 bases respectively, with 15 bases between them. Germline-derived CDR1 and CDR2 are SGHDT and YYEEEE. CDR3 region: CASSLAFGDSAPLHF. The CDR3 nucleotides are TGTGCCAGCAGCTTGGCGTTCGGGGATTCAGCACCCCTCCACTTT. The whole variable domain, remainder taken from reference TRBV5-6 and TRBJ1-6, is DAGVTQSPTHLIKTRGQQVTLRCSPKSGHDTVSWYQQALGQGPQFIFQYYEEEERQRGNFPDRFSGHQFPNYSSELNVNALLLGDSALYLCASSLAFGDSAPLHFGNGTRLTVT.

The gene calls are TRBV7-9 and TRBJ1-2; no reliable D call. Trimming removed 0 bases at V and 0 bases at J, with 8 bases between. The CDR3 totals 15 residues. Germline V gives CDR1 SEHNR, CDR2 FQNEAQ (reference sequence). The CDR3 DNA reads as TGTGCCAGCAGCTTAGCCATTTCGGCTAACTATGGCTACACCTTC. This encodes CASSLAISANYGYTF. The full variable domain, in which reference TRBV7-9 and TRBJ1-2 provide the parts outside the CDR3, is DTGVSQNPRHKITKRGQNVTFRCDPISEHNRLYWYRQTLGQGPEFLTYFQNEAQLEKSRLLSDRFSAERPKGSFSTLEIQRTEQGDSAMYLCASSLAISANYGYTFGSGTRLTVV.

This chain uses TRBV15 with TRBJ1-6, with 10 nucleotides matching TRBD1. The CDR3 length is 14 residues. CDR1 is LNHNV, CDR2 YYDKDF, per germline (reference sequence). V lost 7 bases and J lost 11; bases outside the gene matches: 8. The CDR3 reads CATTVDRGNTPLHF. DNA for the CDR3: TGTGCCACCACCGTGGACAGGGGGAACACACCCCTCCACTTT.

The V gene is TRBV28, the J gene TRBJ1-2; 7 bases map to TRBD1. The CDR3 runs to 13 residues. Germline V gene lookup returns CDR1 MDHEN and CDR2 SYDVKM. The junction had 10 bases not matched to a gene; V was cut back by 11 bases and J by 4 bases. Here the CDR3 DNA reads TGTGCCTCTCAAAAAGGGGGCAGCTATGGCTACACCTTC. It translates to CASQKGGSYGYTF.

The CDR3 coding sequence is TGTGCCAGCAGTTACCGGGACAGAACCGAGCAGTACTTC. Amino acid sequence: CASSYRDRTEQYF. V is TRBV6-5 and J is TRBJ2-7, with 7 bases aligning to TRBD1. Per germline, CDR1 MNHEY and CDR2 SVGAGI. Trimming cost V 2 bases and J 6 bases; bases outside gene matches: 4. The CDR3 is 13 amino acids.

CDR3 protein: CASSLGGKQTLEAFF. The CDR3 DNA reads TGTGCCAGCAGCTTAGGAGGGAAACAGACCCTCGAAGCTTTCTTT. V and J are TRBV13 and TRBJ1-1, with D hard to call. This CDR3 has 15 residues. Trimming cost V 0 bases and J 8 bases, with 16 bases left between them. CDR1 PRHDT and CDR2 FYEKMQ come from the germline V gene (reference sequence).

This sequence joins TRBV13 and TRBJ1-1; no clear D. V was pared by 3 bases and J by 3 bases, with 8 bases between. Germline CDR1 and CDR2: PRHDT and FYEKMQ (reference sequence). The length of the CDR3 is 13 residues. Here the CDR3 DNA reads TGTGCCAGCAGCTTTAGGAGGGACACTGAAGCTTTCTTT. It translates to CASSFRRDTEAFF.

The rearrangement links TRBV2 to TRBJ2-7; 11 nucleotides line up with TRBD2. The V and J ends lost 8 bases and 2 bases, in that order; junction bases with no gene match: 11. This CDR3 is 16 amino acids long. Germline V lookup: CDR1 SNHLY, CDR2 FYNNEI. This CDR3 is CASSWALAGGAYEQYF. The CDR3 DNA is TGTGCCAGCTCGTGGGCCCTAGCGGGGGGCGCCTACGAGCAGTACTTC.

The rearrangement joins TRBV5-8 to TRBJ2-7; D uncertain. Trimming took off 5 bases at V and 3 bases at J, with 15 bases between the two ends. Germline V lookup: CDR1 SGHTS, CDR2 YDEGEE. This CDR3 is 14 amino acids long. The CDR3 DNA follows: TGTGCCAGCAGACAAGGACCCCCGGACTACGAGCAGTACTTC. It codes for CASRQGPPDYEQYF.

The rearrangement uses TRBV6-5 and TRBJ1-6; no clear D. Per germline, CDR1 MNHEY and CDR2 SVGAGI. V lost 2 bases and J 0 bases, leaving 5 bases between the germline ends. The CDR3 covers 15 residues. The CDR3 region is CASSYVLSYNSPLHF. For the CDR3, the DNA is TGTGCCAGCAGTTACGTTCTCTCCTATAATTCACCCCTCCACTTT.

CDR3 in DNA: TGTGCCAGCAGTTACGGAGAGACCCAGTACTTC. This translates into CASSYGETQYF. This sequence joins TRBV6-6 and TRBJ2-5; no definite D call. V dropped 2 bases and J dropped 4 bases, with 2 bases sitting between them. This CDR3 is 11 amino acids long. The germline V gene encodes CDR1 MNHNY and CDR2 SVGAGI (reference sequence).

V and J are TRBV19 and TRBJ1-2; a weak D match, TRBD1 (6 bases). V was cut by 4 bases and J by 0 bases, with 9 bases left in between. Looked up from germline, CDR1 is LNHDA and CDR2 is SQIVND (reference sequence). This CDR3 spans 14 amino acids. CDR3 residues: CASSNWDTNYGYTF. CDR3 DNA sequence: TGTGCCAGTAGTAACTGGGACACTAACTATGGCTACACCTTC.

The genes are TRBV29-1 and TRBJ2-2; a weak D match, TRBD1 (7 bases). The CDR3 covers 14 residues. V lost 7 bases to trimming and J lost 0 bases, with 12 bases between them. Germline CDR1 SQVTM, CDR2 ANQGSEA. The CDR3 spells CSGAGQTNTGELFF. CDR3 DNA sequence: TGCAGCGGCGCGGGACAGACGAACACCGGGGAGCTGTTTTTT.

V is TRBV19 and J is TRBJ2-2; D may be TRBD1 (6 bases). Germline CDR1 is LNHDA and CDR2 is SQIVND (reference sequence). CDR3 length: 16 amino acids. V lost 6 bases to trimming and J lost 3 bases, with 17 bases between them. CDR3 protein: CASSILTGRDTGELFF. CDR3 DNA sequence: TGTGCCAGTAGCATTCTGACAGGTCGGGACACCGGGGAGCTGTTTTTT.